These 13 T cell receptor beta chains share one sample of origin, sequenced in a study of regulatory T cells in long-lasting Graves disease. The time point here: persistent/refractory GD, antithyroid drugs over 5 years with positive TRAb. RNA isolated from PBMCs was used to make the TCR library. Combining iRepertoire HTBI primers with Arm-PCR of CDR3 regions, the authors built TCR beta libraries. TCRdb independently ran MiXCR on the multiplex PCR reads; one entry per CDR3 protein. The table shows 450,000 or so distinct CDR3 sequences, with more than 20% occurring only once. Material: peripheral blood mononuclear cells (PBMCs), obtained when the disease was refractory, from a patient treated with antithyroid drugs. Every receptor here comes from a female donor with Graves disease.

The CDR3 loop reads CASSQDSSTYNEQFF. CDR3 DNA sequence: TGTGCCAGCAGCCAAGACTCCTCGACCTACAATGAGCAGTTCTTC. J is TRBJ2-1 and V is TRBV3-1; D ambiguous. This CDR3 has 15 amino acids. The V gene's germline CDR1 is LGHDT and CDR2 YNNKEL (reference sequence). The V end was cut by 0 bases, the J end by 2 bases, with 8 bases between.

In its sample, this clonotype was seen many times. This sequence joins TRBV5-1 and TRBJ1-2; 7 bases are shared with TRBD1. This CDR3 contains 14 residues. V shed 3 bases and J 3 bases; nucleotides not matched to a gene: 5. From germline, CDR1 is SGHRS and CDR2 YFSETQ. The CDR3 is CASSSGGEYYGYTF. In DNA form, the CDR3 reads TGCGCCAGCAGCTCAGGGGGGGAGTACTATGGCTACACCTTC.

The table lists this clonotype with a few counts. CDR3 sequence: CAISETGAPSGELFF. CDR3 DNA sequence: TGTGCCATCAGTGAGACCGGGGCCCCGTCCGGGGAGCTGTTTTTT. V and J are TRBV10-3 and TRBJ2-2; D tentatively reads TRBD1 or TRBD2 (5 bases each). Germline assignment: CDR1 ENHRY and CDR2 SYGVKD. The V end was cut by 2 bases, the J end by 6 bases, with 13 bases between. CDR3 size: 15 residues.

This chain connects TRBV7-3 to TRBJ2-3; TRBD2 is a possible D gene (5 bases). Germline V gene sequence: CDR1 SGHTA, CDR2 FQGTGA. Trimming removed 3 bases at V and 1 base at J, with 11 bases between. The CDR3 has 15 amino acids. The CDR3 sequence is CASSFRGMGTDTQYF. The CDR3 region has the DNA TGTGCCAGCAGCTTTCGAGGGATGGGCACAGATACGCAGTATTTT.

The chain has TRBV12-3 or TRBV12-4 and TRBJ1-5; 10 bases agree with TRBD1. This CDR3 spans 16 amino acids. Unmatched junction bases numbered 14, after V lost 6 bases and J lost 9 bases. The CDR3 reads CASSPNRDRGIRPQHF. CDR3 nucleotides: TGTGCCAGCAGCCCTAACCGGGACAGGGGAATACGGCCCCAGCATTTT.

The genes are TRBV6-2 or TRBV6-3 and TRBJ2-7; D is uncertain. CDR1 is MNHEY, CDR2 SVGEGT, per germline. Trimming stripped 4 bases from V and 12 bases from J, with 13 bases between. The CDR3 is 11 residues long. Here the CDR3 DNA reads TGTGCCAGCAGTTCCTACATTTCGTGGTACTTC. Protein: CASSSYISWYF.

CDR3 in amino acids: CSAPLAGVETQYF. For the CDR3, the DNA is TGCAGTGCCCCACTAGCGGGAGTTGAGACCCAGTACTTC. The chain has TRBV20-1 and TRBJ2-5; 11 bases map to TRBD2. Germline trimming cut 6 bases from V and 5 bases from J; bases unmatched to any gene: 5. The CDR3 consists of 13 residues. Germline lookup yields CDR1 DFQATT and CDR2 SNEGSKA (reference sequence).

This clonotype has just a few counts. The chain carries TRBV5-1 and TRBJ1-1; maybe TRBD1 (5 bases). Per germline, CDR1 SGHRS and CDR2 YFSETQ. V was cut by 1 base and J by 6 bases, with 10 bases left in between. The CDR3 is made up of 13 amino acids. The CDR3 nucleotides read TGCGCCAGCAGCTTGATACAGGACGCTGAAGCTTTCTTT. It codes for CASSLIQDAEAFF.

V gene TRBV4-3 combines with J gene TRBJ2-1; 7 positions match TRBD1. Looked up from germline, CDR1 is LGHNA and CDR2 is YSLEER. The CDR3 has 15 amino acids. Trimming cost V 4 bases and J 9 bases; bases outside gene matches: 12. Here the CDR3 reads CASSLMAGGAGEQFF. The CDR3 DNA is TGCGCCAGCAGCCTCATGGCAGGGGGTGCCGGTGAGCAGTTCTTC.

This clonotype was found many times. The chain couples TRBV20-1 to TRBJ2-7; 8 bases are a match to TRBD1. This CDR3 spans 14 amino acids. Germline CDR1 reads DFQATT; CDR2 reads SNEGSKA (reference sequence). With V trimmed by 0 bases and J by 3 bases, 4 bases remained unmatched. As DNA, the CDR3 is TGCAGTGCTAGAGACCAACAGGGGGACTACGAGCAGTACTTC. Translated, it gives CSARDQQGDYEQYF.

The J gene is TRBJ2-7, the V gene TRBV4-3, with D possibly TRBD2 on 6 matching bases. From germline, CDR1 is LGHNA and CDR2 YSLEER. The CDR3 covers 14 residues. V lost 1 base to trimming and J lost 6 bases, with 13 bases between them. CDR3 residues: CASSQVELASEQYF. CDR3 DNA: TGCGCCAGCAGCCAAGTCGAACTAGCCTCCGAGCAGTACTTC.

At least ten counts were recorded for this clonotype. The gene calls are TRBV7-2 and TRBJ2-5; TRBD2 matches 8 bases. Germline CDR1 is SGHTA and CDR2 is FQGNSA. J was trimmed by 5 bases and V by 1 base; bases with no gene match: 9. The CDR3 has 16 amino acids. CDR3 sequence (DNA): TGTGCCAGCAGCTTAGATAGCGGGACCCGAGTGGAGACCCAGTACTTC. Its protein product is CASSLDSGTRVETQYF.

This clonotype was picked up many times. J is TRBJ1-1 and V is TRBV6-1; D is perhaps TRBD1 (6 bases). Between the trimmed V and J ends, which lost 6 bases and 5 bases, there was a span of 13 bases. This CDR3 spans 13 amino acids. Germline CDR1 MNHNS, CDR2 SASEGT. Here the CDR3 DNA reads TGTGCCAGCAGCGCCAACAGGGATACTGAAGCTTTCTTT. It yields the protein CASSANRDTEAFF.